In its sample, the clone carrying this T cell receptor beta chain was seen many times. Antigen specificity is unknown. TCRdb fed the RT-PCR reads into MiXCR, producing one record per CDR3 protein. The sample lists over 650,000 distinct CDR3 sequences; about a fifth were seen once. This specimen comes from a study of response to subunit inactivated influenza vaccine. The study, taken as a whole, reports: Each seasonal flu vaccination may recruit only limited new T cells, authors suggested.

V was shortened by 3 bases and J by 0 bases, with 6 bases between the two germline ends. Germline CDR1 reads LGHNA; CDR2 reads YNFKEQ. CDR3 length equals 14 residues. The V call is TRBV4-2, the J call TRBJ2-1; D uncertain. This TCR came from a man aged 45-60 years who received an inactivated influenza vaccine. Sequenced here: PBMCs from blood, sampled 5 days after vaccination. CDR3 DNA sequence: TGTGCCAGCAGCCAGGCAAGCTCCTACAATGAGCAGTTCTTC. Translation gives CASSQASSYNEQFF.